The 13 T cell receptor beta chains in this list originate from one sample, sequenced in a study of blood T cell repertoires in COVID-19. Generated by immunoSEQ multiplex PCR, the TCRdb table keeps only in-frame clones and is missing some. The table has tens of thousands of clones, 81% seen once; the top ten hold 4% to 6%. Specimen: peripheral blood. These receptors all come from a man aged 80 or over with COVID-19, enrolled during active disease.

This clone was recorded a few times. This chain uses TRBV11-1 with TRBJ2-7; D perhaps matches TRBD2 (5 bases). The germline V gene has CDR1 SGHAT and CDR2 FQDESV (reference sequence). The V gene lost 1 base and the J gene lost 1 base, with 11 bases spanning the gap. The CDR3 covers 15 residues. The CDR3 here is CASSLEAGLSYEQYF. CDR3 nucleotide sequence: TGTGCCAGCAGCTTAGAGGCTGGACTGTCCTACGAGCAGTACTTC.

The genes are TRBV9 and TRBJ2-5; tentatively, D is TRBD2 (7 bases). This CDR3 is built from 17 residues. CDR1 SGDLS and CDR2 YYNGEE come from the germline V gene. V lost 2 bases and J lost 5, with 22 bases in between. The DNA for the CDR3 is TGTGCCAGCAGCGTCAGCCTAAGCGGGACAACCGTGGAGACCCAGTACTTC. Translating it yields CASSVSLSGTTVETQYF.

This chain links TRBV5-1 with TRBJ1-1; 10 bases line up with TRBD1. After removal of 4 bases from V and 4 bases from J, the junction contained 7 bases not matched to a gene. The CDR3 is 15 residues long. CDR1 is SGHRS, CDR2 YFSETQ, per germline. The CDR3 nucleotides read TGCGCCAGCAGCGTGACAGGGGGCGCGAGCACTGAAGCTTTCTTT. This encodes CASSVTGGASTEAFF.

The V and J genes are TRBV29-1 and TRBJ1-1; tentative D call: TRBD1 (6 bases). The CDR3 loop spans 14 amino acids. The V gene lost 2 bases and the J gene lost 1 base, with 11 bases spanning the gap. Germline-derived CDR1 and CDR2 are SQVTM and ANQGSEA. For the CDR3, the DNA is TGCAGCGTTGAAACCGGGACACCGAACACTGAAGCTTTCTTT. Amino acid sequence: CSVETGTPNTEAFF. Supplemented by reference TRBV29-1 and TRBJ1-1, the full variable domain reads SAVISQKPSRDICQRGTSLTIQCQVDSQVTMMFWYRQQPGQSLTLIATANQGSEATYESGFVIDKFPISRPNLTFSTLTVSNMSPEDSSIYLCSVETGTPNTEAFFGQGTRLTVV.

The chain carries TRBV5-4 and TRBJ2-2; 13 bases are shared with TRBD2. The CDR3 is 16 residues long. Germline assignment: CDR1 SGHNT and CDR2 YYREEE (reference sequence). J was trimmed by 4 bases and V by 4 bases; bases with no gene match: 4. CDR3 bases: TGTGCCAGCAGCCGCGGGACTAGCGGGGCCACCGGGGAGCTGTTTTTT. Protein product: CASSRGTSGATGELFF.

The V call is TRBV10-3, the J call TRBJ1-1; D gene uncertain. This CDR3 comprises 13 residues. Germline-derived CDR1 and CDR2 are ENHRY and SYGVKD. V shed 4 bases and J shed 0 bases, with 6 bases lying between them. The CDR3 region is CAISALLNTEAFF. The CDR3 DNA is TGTGCCATCAGTGCCCTACTGAACACTGAAGCTTTCTTT.

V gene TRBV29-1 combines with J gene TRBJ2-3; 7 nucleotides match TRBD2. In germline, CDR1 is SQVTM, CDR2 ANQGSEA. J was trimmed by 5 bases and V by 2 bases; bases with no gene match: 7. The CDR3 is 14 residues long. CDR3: CSVERTGGRDTQYF. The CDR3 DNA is TGCAGCGTTGAAAGAACGGGAGGAAGAGATACGCAGTATTTT.

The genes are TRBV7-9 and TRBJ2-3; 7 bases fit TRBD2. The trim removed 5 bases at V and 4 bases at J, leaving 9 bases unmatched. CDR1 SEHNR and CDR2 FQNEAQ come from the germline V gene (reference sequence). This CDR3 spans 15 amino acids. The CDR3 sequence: CASSPEGTIPDTQYF. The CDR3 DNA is TGTGCCAGCAGCCCTGAAGGGACTATCCCAGATACGCAGTATTTT.

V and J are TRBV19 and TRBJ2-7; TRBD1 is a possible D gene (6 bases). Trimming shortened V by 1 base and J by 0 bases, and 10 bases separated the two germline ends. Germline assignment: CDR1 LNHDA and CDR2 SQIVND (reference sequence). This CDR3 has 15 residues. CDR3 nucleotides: TGTGCCAGTAGTATAGGAGACAGGCCCTCCTACGAGCAGTACTTC. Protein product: CASSIGDRPSYEQYF.

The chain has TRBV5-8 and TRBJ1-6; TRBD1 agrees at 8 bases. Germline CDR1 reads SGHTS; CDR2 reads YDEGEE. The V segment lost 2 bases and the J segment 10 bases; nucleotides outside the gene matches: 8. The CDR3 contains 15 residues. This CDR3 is CASSLSDRGGSPLHF. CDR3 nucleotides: TGTGCCAGCAGCTTATCCGACAGGGGAGGGTCACCCCTCCACTTT.

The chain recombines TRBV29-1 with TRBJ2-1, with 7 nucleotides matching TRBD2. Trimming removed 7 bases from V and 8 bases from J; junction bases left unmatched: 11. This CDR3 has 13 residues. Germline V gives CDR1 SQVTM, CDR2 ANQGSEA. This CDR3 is CSALVGREYEQFF. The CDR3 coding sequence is TGCAGCGCCCTAGTGGGGAGGGAATATGAGCAGTTCTTC.

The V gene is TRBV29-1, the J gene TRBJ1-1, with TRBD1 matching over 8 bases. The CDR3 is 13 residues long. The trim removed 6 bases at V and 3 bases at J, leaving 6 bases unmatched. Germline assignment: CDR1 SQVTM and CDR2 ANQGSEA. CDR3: CSVRTGSYTEAFF. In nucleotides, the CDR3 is TGCAGCGTCCGGACAGGGTCGTACACTGAAGCTTTCTTT.

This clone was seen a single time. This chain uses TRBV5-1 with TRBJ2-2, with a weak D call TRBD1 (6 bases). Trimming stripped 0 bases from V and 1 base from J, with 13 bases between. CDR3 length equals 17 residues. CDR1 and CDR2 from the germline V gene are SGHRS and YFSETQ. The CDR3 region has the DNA TGCGCCAGCAGCTTGGAGTACAGGGCCTTGAACACCGGGGAGCTGTTTTTT. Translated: CASSLEYRALNTGELFF.